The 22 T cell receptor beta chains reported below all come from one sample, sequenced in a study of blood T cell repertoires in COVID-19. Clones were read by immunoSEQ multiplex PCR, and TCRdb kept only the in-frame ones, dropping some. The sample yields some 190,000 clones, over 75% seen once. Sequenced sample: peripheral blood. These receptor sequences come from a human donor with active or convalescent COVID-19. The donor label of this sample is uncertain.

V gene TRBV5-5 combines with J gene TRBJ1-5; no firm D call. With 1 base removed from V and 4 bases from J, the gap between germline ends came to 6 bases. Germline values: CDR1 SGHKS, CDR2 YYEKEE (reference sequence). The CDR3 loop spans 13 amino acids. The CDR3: CASSLTPNQPQHF. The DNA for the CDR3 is TGTGCCAGCAGCTTGACACCTAATCAGCCCCAGCATTTT.

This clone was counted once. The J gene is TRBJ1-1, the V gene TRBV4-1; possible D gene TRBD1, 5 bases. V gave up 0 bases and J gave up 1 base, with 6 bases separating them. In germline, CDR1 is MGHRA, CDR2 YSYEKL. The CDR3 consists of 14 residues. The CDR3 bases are TGCGCCAGCAGCCAAGAAAGGGGGAACACTGAAGCTTTCTTT. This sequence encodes CASSQERGNTEAFF.

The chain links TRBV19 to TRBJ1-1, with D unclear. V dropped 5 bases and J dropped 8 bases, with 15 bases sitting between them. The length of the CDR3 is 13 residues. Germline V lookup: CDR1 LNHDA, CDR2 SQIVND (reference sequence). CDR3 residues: CASSEVNGSEAFF. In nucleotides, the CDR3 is TGTGCCAGTAGTGAGGTGAACGGGAGCGAAGCTTTCTTT.

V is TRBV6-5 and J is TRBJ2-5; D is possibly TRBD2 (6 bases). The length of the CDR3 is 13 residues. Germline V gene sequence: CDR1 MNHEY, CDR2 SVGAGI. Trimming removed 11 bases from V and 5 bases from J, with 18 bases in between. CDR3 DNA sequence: TGTGCCGGAGGGCCCCCCGCCCGGGAGACCCAGTACTTC. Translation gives CAGGPPARETQYF.

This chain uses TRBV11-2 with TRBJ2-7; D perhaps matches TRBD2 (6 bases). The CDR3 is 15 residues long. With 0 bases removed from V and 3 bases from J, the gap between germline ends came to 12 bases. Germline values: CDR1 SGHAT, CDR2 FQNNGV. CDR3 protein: CASSLEGREDYEQYF. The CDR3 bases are TGTGCCAGCAGCTTAGAGGGCAGGGAGGACTACGAGCAGTACTTC.

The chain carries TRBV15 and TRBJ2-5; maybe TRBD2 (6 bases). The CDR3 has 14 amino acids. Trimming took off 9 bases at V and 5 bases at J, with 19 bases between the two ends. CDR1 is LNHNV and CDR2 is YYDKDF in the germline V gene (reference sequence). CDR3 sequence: CATKNPLRGETQYF. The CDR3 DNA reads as TGTGCCACAAAAAATCCCCTTCGGGGGGAGACCCAGTACTTC.

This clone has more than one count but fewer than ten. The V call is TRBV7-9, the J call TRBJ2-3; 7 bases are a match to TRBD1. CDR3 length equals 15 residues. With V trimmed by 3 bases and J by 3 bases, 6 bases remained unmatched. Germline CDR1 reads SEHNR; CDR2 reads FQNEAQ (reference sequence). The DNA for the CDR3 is TGTGCCAGCAGCTTCCCCCAGGGGGTTACAGATACGCAGTATTTT. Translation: CASSFPQGVTDTQYF. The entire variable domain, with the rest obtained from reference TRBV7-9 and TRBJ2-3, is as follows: DTGVSQNPRHKITKRGQNVTFRCDPISEHNRLYWYRQTLGQGPEFLTYFQNEAQLEKSRLLSDRFSAERPKGSFSTLEIQRTEQGDSAMYLCASSFPQGVTDTQYFGPGTRLTVL.

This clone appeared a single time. The CDR3 DNA sequence: TGTGCCAGCAGAAGCGGGTACAATGAGCAGTTCTTC. Its protein product is CASRSGYNEQFF. The J gene is TRBJ2-1, the V gene TRBV6-6; D is perhaps TRBD2 (6 bases). CDR1 is MNHNY and CDR2 is SVGAGI in the germline V gene (reference sequence). V lost 6 bases to trimming and J lost 4 bases, with 7 bases between them. The CDR3 contains 12 residues.

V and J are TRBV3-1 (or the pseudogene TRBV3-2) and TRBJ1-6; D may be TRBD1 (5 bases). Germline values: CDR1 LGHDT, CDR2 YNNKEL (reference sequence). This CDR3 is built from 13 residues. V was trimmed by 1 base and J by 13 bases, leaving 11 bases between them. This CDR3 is CASSQGRDLPLHF. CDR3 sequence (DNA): TGTGCCAGCAGCCAAGGGAGGGACCTCCCCCTCCACTTT.

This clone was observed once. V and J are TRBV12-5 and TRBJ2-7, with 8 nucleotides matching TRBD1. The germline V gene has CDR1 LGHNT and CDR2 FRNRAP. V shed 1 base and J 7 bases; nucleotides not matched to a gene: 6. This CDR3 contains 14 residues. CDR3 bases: TGTGCTAGTGGTTTGGCAGGGGGCGCGGGGGAGCAGTACTTC. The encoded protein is CASGLAGGAGEQYF.

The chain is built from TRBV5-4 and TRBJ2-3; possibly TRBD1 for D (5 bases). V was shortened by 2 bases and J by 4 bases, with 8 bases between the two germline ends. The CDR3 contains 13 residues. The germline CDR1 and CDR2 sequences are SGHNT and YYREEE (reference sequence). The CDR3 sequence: CASSLQVPDTQYF. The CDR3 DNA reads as TGTGCCAGCAGCTTACAGGTCCCAGATACGCAGTATTTT. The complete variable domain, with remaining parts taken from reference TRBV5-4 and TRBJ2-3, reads ETGVTQSPTHLIKTRGQQVTLRCSSQSGHNTVSWYQQALGQGPQFIFQYYREEENGRGNFPPRFSGLQFPNYSSELNVNALELDDSALYLCASSLQVPDTQYFGPGTRLTVL.

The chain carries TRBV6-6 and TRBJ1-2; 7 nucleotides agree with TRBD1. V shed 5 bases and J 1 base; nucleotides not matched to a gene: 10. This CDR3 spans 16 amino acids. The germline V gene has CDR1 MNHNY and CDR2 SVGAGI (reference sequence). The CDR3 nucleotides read TGTGCCAGCAGTGCGCCCGGGACAGATATTAACTATGGCTACACCTTC. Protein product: CASSAPGTDINYGYTF.

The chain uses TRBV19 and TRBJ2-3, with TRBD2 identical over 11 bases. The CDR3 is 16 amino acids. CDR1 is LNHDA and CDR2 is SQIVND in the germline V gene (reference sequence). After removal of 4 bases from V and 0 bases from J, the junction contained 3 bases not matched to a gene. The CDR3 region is CASSNIAGGSTDTQYF. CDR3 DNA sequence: TGTGCCAGTAGTAATATAGCGGGGGGGAGCACAGATACGCAGTATTTT. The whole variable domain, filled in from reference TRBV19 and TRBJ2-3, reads DGGITQSPKYLFRKEGQNVTLSCEQNLNHDAMYWYRQDPGQGLRLIYYSQIVNDFQKGDIAEGYSVSREKKESFPLTVTSAQKNPTAFYLCASSNIAGGSTDTQYFGPGTRLTVL.

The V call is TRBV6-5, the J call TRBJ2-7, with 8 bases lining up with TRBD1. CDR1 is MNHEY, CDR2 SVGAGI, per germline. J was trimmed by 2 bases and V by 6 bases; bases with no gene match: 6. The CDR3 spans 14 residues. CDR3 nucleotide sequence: TGTGCCAGCAGACCCCGGGACAGGACCTACGAGCAGTACTTC. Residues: CASRPRDRTYEQYF.

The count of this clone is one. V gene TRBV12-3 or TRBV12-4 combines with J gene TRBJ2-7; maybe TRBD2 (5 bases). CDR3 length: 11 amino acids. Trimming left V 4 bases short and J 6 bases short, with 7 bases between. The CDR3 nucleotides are TGTGCCAGCAGTTCTCGGGGCGAGCAGTACTTC. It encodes CASSSRGEQYF.

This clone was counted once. As DNA, the CDR3 is TGTGCCAGTAGTCATCGGCAGGGGGCCCACGAGCAGTACTTC. Protein sequence: CASSHRQGAHEQYF. The V gene is TRBV19, the J gene TRBJ2-7; 8 nucleotides match TRBD1. The CDR3 runs to 14 residues. Per germline, CDR1 LNHDA and CDR2 SQIVND (reference sequence). The V segment lost 5 bases and the J segment 5 bases; nucleotides outside the gene matches: 8.

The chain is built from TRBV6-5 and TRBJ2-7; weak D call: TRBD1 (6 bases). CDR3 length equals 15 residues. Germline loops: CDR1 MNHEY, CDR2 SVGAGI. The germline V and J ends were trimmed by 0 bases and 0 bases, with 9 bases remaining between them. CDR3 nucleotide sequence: TGTGCCAGCAGTTACTCGGGGGCCATCTCCTACGAGCAGTACTTC. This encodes CASSYSGAISYEQYF.

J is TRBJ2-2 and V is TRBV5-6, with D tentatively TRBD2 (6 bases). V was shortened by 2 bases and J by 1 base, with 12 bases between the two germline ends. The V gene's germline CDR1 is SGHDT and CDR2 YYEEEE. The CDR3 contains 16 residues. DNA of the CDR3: TGTGCCAGCAGCTTTGGGGGGAAGGGGAACACCGGGGAGCTGTTTTTT. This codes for CASSFGGKGNTGELFF.

This CDR3 reads CASSQDPKLADYEQYF. CDR3 sequence (DNA): TGTGCCAGCAGCCAAGACCCCAAGCTAGCGGACTACGAGCAGTACTTC. The chain carries TRBV4-2 and TRBJ2-7, with 7 bases aligning to TRBD2. Trimming removed 0 bases from V and 3 bases from J; junction bases left unmatched: 8. The germline V gene encodes CDR1 LGHNA and CDR2 YNFKEQ. The CDR3 totals 16 residues.

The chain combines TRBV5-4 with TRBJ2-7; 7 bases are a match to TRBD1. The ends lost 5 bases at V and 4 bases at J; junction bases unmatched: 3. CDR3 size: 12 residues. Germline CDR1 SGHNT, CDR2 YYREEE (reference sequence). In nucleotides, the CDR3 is TGTGCCAGCAGTCGGGACAGATACGAGCAGTACTTC. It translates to CASSRDRYEQYF.

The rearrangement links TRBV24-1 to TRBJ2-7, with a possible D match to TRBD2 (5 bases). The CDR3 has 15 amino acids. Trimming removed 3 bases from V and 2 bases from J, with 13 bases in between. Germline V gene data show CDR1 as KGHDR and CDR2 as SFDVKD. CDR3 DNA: TGTGCCACCAGTGATGTAACTAGGCCGACCTACGAGCAGTACTTC. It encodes CATSDVTRPTYEQYF.

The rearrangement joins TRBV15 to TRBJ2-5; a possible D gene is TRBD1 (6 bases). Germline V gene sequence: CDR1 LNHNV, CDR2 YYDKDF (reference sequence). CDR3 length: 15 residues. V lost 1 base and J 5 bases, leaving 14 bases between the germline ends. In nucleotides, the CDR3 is TGTGCCACCAGCAGAGTGAGGGCTAGGGGGGAGACCCAGTACTTC. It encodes CATSRVRARGETQYF. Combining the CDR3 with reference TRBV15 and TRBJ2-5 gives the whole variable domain DAMVIQNPRYQVTQFGKPVTLSCSQTLNHNVMYWYQQKSSQAPKLLFHYYDKDFNNEADTPDNFQSRRPNTSFCFLDIRSPGLGDTAMYLCATSRVRARGETQYFGPGTRLLVL.